This entry lists 4 T cell receptor beta chains sequenced from one sample in a study of cytomegalovirus exposure and HLA in healthy donors. PCR involved 60 Vbeta and 13 Jbeta primers. Sequencing used immunoSEQ multiplex PCR; TCRdb keeps in-frame clones, though not all of them. The table includes around 62,000 clones, roughly 80% detected once. The sequenced material came from PBMCs. The receptors were gathered from a male donor in good health and CMV-seropositive.

This sequence joins TRBV6-4 and TRBJ2-2; maybe TRBD1 (5 bases). Germline CDR1 is MRHNA and CDR2 is SNTAGT. The CDR3 loop spans 15 amino acids. Trimming shortened V by 0 bases and J by 6 bases, and 11 bases separated the two germline ends. The CDR3 bases are TGTGCCAGCAGTGACTCGATAGGGGCGGCCGGGGAGCTGTTTTTT. It translates to CASSDSIGAAGELFF.

The chain links TRBV25-1 to TRBJ2-5; 7 bases align to TRBD2. The CDR3 contains 14 residues. V was pared by 6 bases and J by 1 base, with 5 bases of the junction left unmatched. The germline V gene has CDR1 MGHDK and CDR2 SYGVNS. CDR3 in amino acids: CASSLLATQETQYF. CDR3 DNA sequence: TGTGCCAGCAGCCTACTAGCGACCCAAGAGACCCAGTACTTC.

The genes are TRBV4-3 and TRBJ2-7; D possibly corresponds to TRBD1 (5 bases). CDR1 and CDR2 (germline): LGHNA, YSLEER. The V end was cut by 3 bases, the J end by 7 bases, with 25 bases between. This CDR3 has 17 amino acids. CDR3 region: CASSHASTDIQTGEQYF. The CDR3 nucleotides read TGCGCCAGCAGCCACGCCTCGACAGATATCCAGACCGGTGAGCAGTACTTC.

This clone was detected once. The chain joins TRBV7-6 to TRBJ2-2, with a weak D call TRBD2 (6 bases). Germline assignment: CDR1 SGHVS and CDR2 FNYEAQ. The CDR3 contains 17 residues. The ends were cut back, 5 bases at V and 6 bases at J, with 22 bases in the middle. CDR3 in DNA: TGTGCCAGCAGCCGATATGCGGAGGGGTACTCATCCGGGGAGCTGTTTTTT. This codes for CASSRYAEGYSSGELFF.